This T cell receptor (beta chain) originates from a study of human T cells and chemical hapten exposure. The study used a library that attached unique molecular identifiers to individual cDNA molecules. In the authors' workflow: There were a median of approximately 100,000 TCRs per sample, with a range from about 23,224 to 690,600. TCRdb used MiXCR to reprocess the RACE reads, holding one entry per CDR3 protein. These V and J calls derive from TCRdb rather than the authors' analysis. Of around 380,000 distinct CDR3 sequences in the sample, 5.5% were seen once. The time point was: pre-sensitization, week 0. The treatment here: therapeutic diphenylcyclopropenone sensitization with weekly scalp DPC. People who gave samples had alopecia, were 18 to 70 years old, and were suitable for DPC. The total RNA was obtained from whole blood that was not fractionated. Sequencing used whole blood, obtained in connection with sensitization to the hapten diphenylcyclopropenone (DPC). The sequence came from a woman aged 18-29 years with alopecia areata. Some clones in this sample may be carry-over from other donors' samples.

For the CDR3, the DNA is TGTGCCAGCAGCTCCGTAGTAACGGATACGCAGTATTTT. This codes for CASSSVVTDTQYF. The chain employs TRBV28 and TRBJ2-3; D is unresolved. The CDR3 length is 13 residues. V was shortened by 6 bases and J by 6 bases, with 13 bases between the two germline ends. The germline CDR1 and CDR2 sequences are MDHEN and SYDVKM. Full variable domain (remainder filled in from reference TRBV28 and TRBJ2-3): DVKVTQSSRYLVKRTGEKVFLECVQDMDHENMFWYRQDPGLGLRLIYFSYDVKMKEKGDIPEGYSVSREKKERFSLILESASTNQTSMYLCASSSVVTDTQYFGPGTRLTVL.